This T cell receptor beta chain was obtained from a study of blood T cell repertoires in COVID-19. The data were produced by immunoSEQ multiplex PCR, yet TCRdb's version contains in-frame clones alone and is incomplete. The sample consists of 410,000 or so clones, around 91% of them appearing once. Germline CDR1 and CDR2: MDHEN and SYDVKM. V lost 4 bases and J lost 0, with 7 bases in between. The CDR3 runs to 14 residues. A note on this clone: Other nucleotide sequences from this sample produce the same CDR3.

The sequence was obtained from a woman aged 40 to 49 with COVID-19, enrolled during active disease. The chain is built from TRBV28 and TRBJ1-5; D ambiguous. The sequencing sample was made of peripheral blood. CDR3 nucleotide sequence: TGTGCCAGCAGTTCCAGGTATAGCAATCAGCCCCAGCATTTT. Amino acids: CASSSRYSNQPQHF. Full variable domain (outside the CDR3, taken from reference TRBV28 and TRBJ1-5): DVKVTQSSRYLVKRTGEKVFLECVQDMDHENMFWYRQDPGLGLRLIYFSYDVKMKEKGDIPEGYSVSREKKERFSLILESASTNQTSMYLCASSSRYSNQPQHFGDGTRLSIL.